This TCR beta chain was retrieved from a study of blood T cells in healthy people across ages. With a J-beta primer mix and a sample-barcoded 5' primer, a second PCR ran 7 to 11 cycles. TCRdb reanalysed the 5' RACE reads using MiXCR and keeps one entry per CDR3 protein. The table includes roughly 560,000 distinct CDR3 sequences, approximately 25% detected once. In germline, CDR1 is SEHNR, CDR2 FQNEAQ (reference sequence). There are 14 residues in the CDR3. V dropped 5 bases and J dropped 5 bases, with 15 bases sitting between them. This clonotype was recorded at least ten times. In addition, the sample was reused for a study of T cells of mothers and their children. That report adds: Reverse transcription into cDNA received all extracted RNA, at approximately 1.5 ug per 15 ul.

V is TRBV7-9 and J is TRBJ2-5; D remains unclear. Source material: blood. The TCR comes from a boy aged 5-17 years in good health. The CDR3 loop is CASSPRPEAETQYF. The CDR3, as DNA: TGTGCCAGCAGCCCCAGACCTGAAGCGGAGACCCAGTACTTC.